This T cell receptor (beta chain) was obtained from a study of PD-1 blockade in classical Hodgkin lymphoma. Study results and caveats: In CD4+ cells, TCR diversity went up significantly by C4D1, but in CD8+ cells it did not. Patients excluded were those beginning nivolumab under 1 year after ASCT. Baseline diversity resembling that of newly diagnosed patients was seen in complete responders.

Exposure to brentuximab vedotin varied, and each patient had relapsed following autologous stem cell transplantation. Germline assignment: CDR1 LNHDA and CDR2 SQIVND (reference sequence). The CDR3 spans 17 residues. V trimming: 2 bases; J trimming: 3 bases; junction bases outside the gene matches: 8. This clone was counted between two and nine times. Its antigen is unknown. TCRdb keeps only in-frame clones here, not all; method: immunoSEQ multiplex PCR. The sample consists of 15,000 to 20,000 clones, 80% to 85% of them appearing once. The specimen was peripheral blood mononuclear cells (PBMCs), collected at baseline. The chain uses TRBV19 and TRBJ2-3, with 10 bases that match TRBD1. The clonotype originates from a human donor with classical Hodgkin lymphoma. Here the CDR3 DNA reads TGTGCCAGTAGTATAAGCCCTTGGACAGGGGGAACAGATACGCAGTATTTT. This translates into CASSISPWTGGTDTQYF. The whole variable domain, filled in from reference TRBV19 and TRBJ2-3, reads DGGITQSPKYLFRKEGQNVTLSCEQNLNHDAMYWYRQDPGQGLRLIYYSQIVNDFQKGDIAEGYSVSREKKESFPLTVTSAQKNPTAFYLCASSISPWTGGTDTQYFGPGTRLTVL.